Presented here are 16 T cell receptor beta chains from one specimen sequenced in a study of cytomegalovirus exposure and HLA in healthy donors. This PCR relied on a set of 60 Vbeta primers and 13 Jbeta primers. The repertoire was sequenced with immunoSEQ multiplex PCR; TCRdb's copy has only in-frame clones and lacks some. Of over 150,000 clones in the sample, over 65% were seen once. Sequencing used PBMCs. Source of these receptors: a woman in her 30s in good health and CMV-seropositive.

V usage is TRBV12-5 and J usage is TRBJ1-5; 8 bases agree with TRBD1. The J segment lost 6 bases and the V segment lost 6 bases, leaving 10 bases of the junction unmatched. The CDR3 spans 15 residues. CDR1 is LGHNT, CDR2 FRNRAP, per germline. CDR3 bases: TGTGCTAGTGGCCCAACGACAGGGGCGGGTCAGCCCCAGCATTTT. Its protein is CASGPTTGAGQPQHF.

The CDR3 DNA sequence: TGTGCCAGCAGATCAAAGATTGGGGGCTTCACTGAAGCTTTCTTT. Its protein is CASRSKIGGFTEAFF. This chain connects TRBV28 to TRBJ1-1; possible D gene TRBD1, 6 bases. V dropped 6 bases and J dropped 4 bases, with 18 bases sitting between them. The germline CDR1 and CDR2 sequences are MDHEN and SYDVKM. The CDR3 runs 15 residues.

The count of this clone is one. The V gene is TRBV30, the J gene TRBJ1-4; maybe TRBD1 (6 bases). Trimming pared 3 bases from V and 8 bases from J, leaving 13 bases between. The CDR3 extends over 13 amino acids. Germline V lookup: CDR1 GTSNPN, CDR2 SVGIG (reference sequence). Here the CDR3 reads CAWSPDGTEKLFF. CDR3 DNA sequence: TGTGCCTGGAGCCCGGACGGGACAGAAAAACTGTTTTTT. The variable domain in full, with the rest retrieved from reference TRBV30 and TRBJ1-4, is SQTIHQWPATLVQPVGSPLSLECTVEGTSNPNLYWYRQAAGRGLQLLFYSVGIGQISSEVPQNLSASRPQDRQFILSSKKLLLSDSGFYLCAWSPDGTEKLFFGSGTQLSVL.

The rearrangement links TRBV20-1 to TRBJ1-2, with D hard to call. The CDR3 loop spans 11 amino acids. V was clipped by 3 bases and J by 6 bases, with 8 bases between them. Germline CDR1 DFQATT, CDR2 SNEGSKA (reference sequence). Written as DNA, the CDR3 is TGCAGTGCTAGCGACGGAGATGGCTACACCTTC. It yields the protein CSASDGDGYTF.

The chain recombines TRBV29-1 with TRBJ1-1; 7 positions agree with TRBD1. The CDR3 has 13 residues. Looked up from germline, CDR1 is SQVTM and CDR2 is ANQGSEA. Trimming removed 6 bases from V and 7 bases from J; junction bases left unmatched: 11. The CDR3 sequence: CSVDLTGTDEAFF. The CDR3 DNA follows: TGCAGCGTGGACTTGACTGGGACAGATGAAGCTTTCTTT.

This clone has more than one count but fewer than ten. V is TRBV2 and J is TRBJ1-2; possibly TRBD1 for D (5 bases). V was cut by 3 bases and J by 4 bases, with 12 bases left in between. This CDR3 region has 14 residues. Per germline, CDR1 SNHLY and CDR2 FYNNEI. This CDR3 reads CASSDGLGAYGYTF. The DNA for the CDR3 is TGTGCCAGCAGTGATGGGCTTGGGGCCTATGGCTACACCTTC.

The chain couples TRBV12-2 to TRBJ2-1; the D call of TRBD2 is as the table states it, not checked on the DNA. TRBV12-2 is given as a pseudogene. This CDR3 has 12 amino acids. CDR3: CASRFGGNVEFF. The CDR3 DNA follows: TGTGCAAGTCGCTTTGGCGGTAACGTCGAGTTCTTC.

The rearrangement uses TRBV4-3 and TRBJ2-1, with 11 bases that match TRBD2. Trimming at V came to 0 bases and at J to 6 bases, leaving 7 bases not matched to a gene. Germline V CDR1 and CDR2: LGHNA, YSLEER. The CDR3 contains 17 residues. The CDR3 sequence is CASSQDPPGLAVNEQFF. CDR3 nucleotide sequence: TGCGCCAGCAGCCAAGACCCCCCGGGACTAGCGGTCAATGAGCAGTTCTTC.

The CDR3 DNA reads TGTGCCATCAGTGAGTTTGGGCAGGGCTCCTATGGCTACACCTTC. It yields the protein CAISEFGQGSYGYTF. This rearrangement joins TRBV10-3 to TRBJ1-2; TRBD1 might be the D (5 bases). The V gene's germline CDR1 is ENHRY and CDR2 SYGVKD. The CDR3 has 15 amino acids. V lost 1 base and J lost 4, with 13 bases in between.

The V and J genes are TRBV9 and TRBJ2-1, with a tentative D call TRBD2 (5 bases). Trimming cost V 1 base and J 10 bases, with 24 bases left between them. There are 17 residues in the CDR3. Germline CDR1 SGDLS, CDR2 YYNGEE. CDR3 in DNA: TGTGCCAGCAGCGTAACCTTAAGCAGCGGTGGAAGATTAGAGCAGTTCTTC. Protein: CASSVTLSSGGRLEQFF.

The chain has TRBV18 and TRBJ2-1; 9 bases align to TRBD1. The germline gives CDR1 KGHSH, CDR2 LQKENI. With 3 bases clipped from V and 10 bases from J, the junction kept 7 bases outside the gene matches. There are 14 residues in the CDR3. This chain's CDR3 is CASSPGQGLSEQFF. The CDR3 DNA follows: TGTGCCAGCTCACCGGGACAGGGCCTTTCGGAGCAGTTCTTC.

This clone was found once. The CDR3 sequence: CAWSRSPDRVFGYTF. In DNA form, the CDR3 reads TGTGCCTGGAGCCGGAGTCCGGACAGGGTATTTGGCTACACCTTC. J is TRBJ1-2 and V is TRBV30; 8 bases align to TRBD1. CDR3 length equals 15 residues. J lost 7 bases, V lost 3 bases, and 13 bases had no gene match. Germline V gene lookup returns CDR1 GTSNPN and CDR2 SVGIG (reference sequence).

This clone was counted a single time. The chain joins TRBV4-1 to TRBJ2-7, with TRBD2 matching 7 bases. Germline CDR1 MGHRA, CDR2 YSYEKL. The length of the CDR3 is 15 residues. J was trimmed by 2 bases and V by 1 base; bases with no gene match: 5. CDR3 loop: CASSQGGLDAYEQYF. The CDR3 DNA is TGCGCCAGCAGCCAAGGTGGACTAGATGCCTACGAGCAGTACTTC.

CDR3 loop: CASSVGRGGSEKLFF. In nucleotides, the CDR3 is TGTGCCAGCAGCGTAGGCCGGGGAGGAAGTGAAAAACTGTTTTTT. V and J are TRBV9 and TRBJ1-4, with D hard to call. Germline lookup yields CDR1 SGDLS and CDR2 YYNGEE. Trimming stripped 0 bases from V and 7 bases from J, with 13 bases between. The CDR3 extends over 15 amino acids.

The rearrangement joins TRBV27 to TRBJ2-1; D is ambiguous. This CDR3 has 13 residues. Germline V gene data show CDR1 as MNHEY and CDR2 as SMNVEV (reference sequence). With 3 bases removed from V and 14 bases from J, the gap between germline ends came to 17 bases. CDR3 in amino acids: CASSFPPGSEEFF. CDR3 DNA: TGTGCCAGCAGTTTCCCCCCCGGGTCCGAGGAGTTCTTC.

The rearrangement uses TRBV9 and TRBJ1-1, with D unclear. V was cut by 1 base and J by 3 bases, with 7 bases left in between. CDR3 length: 13 residues. Germline V gene sequence: CDR1 SGDLS, CDR2 YYNGEE. DNA of the CDR3: TGTGCCAGCAGCGTAACAGTCGACACTGAAGCTTTCTTT. Translation: CASSVTVDTEAFF.